This TCR beta chain came from a study of T cell responses to AZD1222 COVID-19 vaccine. In the case of this clone: Its matching antigen is unknown.

Whole-study findings and limits: Repertoire collection took place solely once the T cell response had peaked.

Profiled with immunoSEQ multiplex PCR; TCRdb holds only in-frame clones, not every one. The data hold about 89,000 clones, with over 75% observed a single time. This receptor was taken from an adult who received the AZD1222 COVID-19 vaccine. Sequenced material: peripheral blood, taken 28 days after the second AZD1222 dose.

The CDR3 protein is CASSLIGFEAFF. The CDR3 DNA follows: TGTGCCAGCAGTTTAATTGGATTTGAAGCTTTCTTT. The chain carries TRBV12-3 or TRBV12-4 and TRBJ1-1; D gene ambiguous. The CDR3 has 12 amino acids. Trimming left V 2 bases short and J 7 bases short, with 8 bases between.